Given below is one T cell receptor (beta chain) in context. From 500 ng of total RNA, TCR beta-specific cDNA was reverse-transcribed using a constant-region primer. Slightly modified ARM-PCR served as the procedure for the TCR beta libraries. These libraries came from three rounds of nested multiplex PCR. The first two PCR rounds used TRBV1-TRBV30 forward primers with a C-beta reverse primer, 9 to 10 cycles each. TCRdb processed the multiplex PCR reads anew with MiXCR; each CDR3 protein has one entry. The sample has a few hundred thousand distinct CDR3 sequences, almost 60% seen once. This sample stems from a study of tumor-infiltrating lymphocytes in primary liver carcinoma. Study at large: Sample yields, roughly 3.5 to 7.5 million productive TCRbeta reads, were similar across the tissue types.

Extraction also yielded germline DNA, while blood RNA was obtained from unsorted whole blood. Germline assignment: CDR1 MGHRA and CDR2 YSYEKL. The CDR3 is 16 residues long. V shed 3 bases and J shed 5 bases, with 16 bases lying between them. This chain connects TRBV4-1 to TRBJ1-4; D call uncertain. The clonotype was recovered from a woman aged 25 to 39 with primary liver carcinoma and hepatitis B virus infection. Sequenced: peripheral blood. CDR3: CASSHPQAGKNEKLFF. Written as DNA, the CDR3 is TGCGCCAGCAGCCACCCACAAGCAGGAAAGAATGAAAAACTGTTTTTT.